This is a list of T cell receptor beta chains from one sample in a study of blood T cells in healthy people across ages. TCRdb called the 5' RACE reads again in MiXCR, with one record for every CDR3 protein. The table records 500,000 to 550,000 distinct CDR3 sequences, more than 20% of them present only once. This same sample was also part of a study on T cells of mothers and their children.

The sequenced sample consisted of blood. Receptor source: a boy between 10 and 17 years old in good health. Each CDR3 is given with its conserved first and last residue. The D gene is left open where the match is weak. Clone size is given for some rows only: seen once, a few or many times, or a class if the clone is expanded.

TRBV3-1	TRBJ1-1	NA	NA	TGTGCCAGCAAGGTGGGGCCCCTGAACACTGAAGCTTTCTTT	CASKVGPLNTEAFF
TRBV24-1	TRBJ2-7	TRBD1	NA	TGTGCCACCAGTGATTTGCCGGAGGGACAGGGGGGGTACGAGCAGTACTTC	CATSDLPEGQGGYEQYF
TRBV11-2	TRBJ2-7	TRBD1	NA	TGTGCCAGCAGCACCATGGGGGTACAGGGGGCCTACGAGCAGTACTTC	CASSTMGVQGAYEQYF
TRBV20-1	TRBJ2-7	TRBD2	few	TGCAGTGCTAGAGGGGGCGGGGGGGCCGAAGCCTACGAGCAGTACTTT	CSARGGGGAEAYEQYF
TRBV7-8	TRBJ2-5	TRBD1	NA	TGTGCCAGCAGCCCATTGGTTAGTACAGGGGCTGGGGAGCAGTACTTC	CASSPLVSTGAGEQYF
TRBV3-1	TRBJ2-7	TRBD2	NA	TGTGCCAGCAGCCAAGATCCCGTCTGGGGGCTAGCGGGCTACGAGCAGTACTTC	CASSQDPVWGLAGYEQYF
TRBV5-5	TRBJ2-1	NA	few	TGTGCCAGCAGCTTGGAGGGACAAACATACAATGAGCAGTTCTTC	CASSLEGQTYNEQFF
TRBV9	TRBJ2-1	NA	NA	TGTGCCAGCAGCACTCGGACGGGGGGCGATGAGCAGTTCTTC	CASSTRTGGDEQFF
TRBV12-3/TRBV12-4	TRBJ2-1	TRBD1	few	TGTGCCAGCAGTTTTTTTCCCGCAGGGGGCTACAATGAGCAGTTCTTC	CASSFFPAGGYNEQFF
TRBV4-3	TRBJ1-1	NA	NA	TGCGCCAGCAGCCAAGACCCGGGTCTCAGCCTGAACACTGGAGCTTTCTTT	CASSQDPGLSLNTGAFF
TRBV6-2/TRBV6-3	TRBJ2-1	TRBD1	NA	TGTGCCAGCGGACAGGGGTACGAGCAGTTCTTC	CASGQGYEQFF
TRBV4-2	TRBJ2-1	TRBD2	few	TGTGCCAGCAGCCGGGGACTAGCGGATAGTGAGCAGTTCTTC	CASSRGLADSEQFF
TRBV27	TRBJ2-7	NA	few	TGTGCCAGCAGTTTCAGTGGGTACAGGTACTCCTACGAGCAGTACTTC	CASSFSGYRYSYEQYF
TRBV5-5	TRBJ2-1	TRBD1	NA	TGTGCCAGCAGCACCGGGACAGGGGGCCTCTCCTACAATGAGCAGTTCTTC	CASSTGTGGLSYNEQFF
TRBV7-9	TRBJ1-1	NA	many	TGTGCCAGCAGCTTTAGCCGACAGAACACTGAAGCTTTCTTT	CASSFSRQNTEAFF